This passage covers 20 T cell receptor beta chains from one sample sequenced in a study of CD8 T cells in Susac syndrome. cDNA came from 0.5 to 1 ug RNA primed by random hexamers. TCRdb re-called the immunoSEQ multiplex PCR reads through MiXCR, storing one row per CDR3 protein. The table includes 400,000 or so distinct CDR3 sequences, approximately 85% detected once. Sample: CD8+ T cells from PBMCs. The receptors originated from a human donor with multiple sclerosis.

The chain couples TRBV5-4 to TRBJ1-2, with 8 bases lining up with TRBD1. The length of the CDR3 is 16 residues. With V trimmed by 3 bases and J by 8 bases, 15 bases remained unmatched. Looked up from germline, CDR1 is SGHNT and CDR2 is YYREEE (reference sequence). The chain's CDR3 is CASSSGDYQGARGYTF. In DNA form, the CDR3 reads TGTGCCAGCAGCTCGGGGGACTATCAGGGGGCGCGGGGCTACACCTTC.

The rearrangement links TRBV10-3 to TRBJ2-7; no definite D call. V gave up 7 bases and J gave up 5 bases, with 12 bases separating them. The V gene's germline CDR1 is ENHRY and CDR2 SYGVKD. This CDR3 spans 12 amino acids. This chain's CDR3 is CAITTPGHEQYF. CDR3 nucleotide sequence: TGTGCCATCACGACCCCCGGCCACGAGCAGTACTTC.

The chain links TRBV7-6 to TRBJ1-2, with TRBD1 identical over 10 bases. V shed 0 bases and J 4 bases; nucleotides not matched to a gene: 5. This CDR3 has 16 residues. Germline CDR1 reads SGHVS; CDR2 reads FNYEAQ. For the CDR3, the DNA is TGTGCCAGCAGCTTAGCGGAGACAGGGGGCCTCTATGGCTACACCTTC. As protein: CASSLAETGGLYGYTF. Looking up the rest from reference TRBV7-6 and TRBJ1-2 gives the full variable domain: GAGVSQSPRYKVTKRGQDVALRCDPISGHVSLYWYRQALGQGPEFLTYFNYEAQQDKSGLPNDRFSAERPEGSISTLTIQRTEQRDSAMYRCASSLAETGGLYGYTFGSGTRLTVV.

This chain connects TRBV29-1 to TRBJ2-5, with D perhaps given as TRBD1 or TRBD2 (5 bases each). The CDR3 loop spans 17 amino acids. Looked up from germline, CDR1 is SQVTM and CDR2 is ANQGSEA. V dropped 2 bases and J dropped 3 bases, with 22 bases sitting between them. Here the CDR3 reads CSVERWDETLPEETQYF. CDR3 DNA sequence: TGCAGCGTTGAAAGGTGGGACGAAACTCTTCCCGAAGAGACCCAGTACTTC.

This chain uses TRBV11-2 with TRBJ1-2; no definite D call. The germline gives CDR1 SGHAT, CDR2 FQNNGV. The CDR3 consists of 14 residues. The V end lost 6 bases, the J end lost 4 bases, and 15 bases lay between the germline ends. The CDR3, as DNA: TGTGCCAGCAGACTAACCGGTGACTTCTATGGCTACACCTTC. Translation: CASRLTGDFYGYTF.

CDR3 protein: CASSPAVSYNEQFF. CDR3 DNA: TGTGCCAGCAGTCCCGCTGTGTCCTACAATGAGCAGTTCTTC. The chain couples TRBV9 to TRBJ2-1, with unresolved D. V lost 5 bases to trimming and J lost 1 base, with 10 bases between them. The CDR3 loop spans 14 amino acids. CDR1 SGDLS and CDR2 YYNGEE come from the germline V gene.

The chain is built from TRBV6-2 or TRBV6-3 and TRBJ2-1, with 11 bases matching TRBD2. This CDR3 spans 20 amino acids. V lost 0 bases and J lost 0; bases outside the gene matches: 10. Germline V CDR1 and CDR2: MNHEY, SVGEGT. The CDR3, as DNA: TGTGCCAGCAGTTACTCGACCCCACTAGCGGGGGACCGCTCCTACAATGAGCAGTTCTTC. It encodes CASSYSTPLAGDRSYNEQFF.

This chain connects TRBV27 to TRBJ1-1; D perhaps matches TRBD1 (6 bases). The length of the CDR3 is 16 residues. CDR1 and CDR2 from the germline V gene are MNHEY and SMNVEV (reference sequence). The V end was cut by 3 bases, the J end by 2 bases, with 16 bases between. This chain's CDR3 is CASSLSSGQLNTEAFF. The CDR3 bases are TGTGCCAGCAGTTTGAGCTCAGGACAGCTCAACACTGAAGCTTTCTTT.

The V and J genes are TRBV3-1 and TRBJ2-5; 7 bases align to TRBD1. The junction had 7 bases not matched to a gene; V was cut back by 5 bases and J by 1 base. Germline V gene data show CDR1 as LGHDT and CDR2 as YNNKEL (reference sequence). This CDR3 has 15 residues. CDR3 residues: CASSAPGTAQETQYF. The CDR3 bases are TGTGCCAGCAGCGCCCCCGGGACAGCCCAAGAGACCCAGTACTTC.

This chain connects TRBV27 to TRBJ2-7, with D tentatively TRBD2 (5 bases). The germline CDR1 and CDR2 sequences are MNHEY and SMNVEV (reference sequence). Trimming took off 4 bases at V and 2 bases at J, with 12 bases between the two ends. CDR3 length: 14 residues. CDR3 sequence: CASSSAGHTYEQYF. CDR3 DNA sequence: TGTGCCAGCAGTTCCGCGGGCCATACCTACGAGCAGTACTTC.

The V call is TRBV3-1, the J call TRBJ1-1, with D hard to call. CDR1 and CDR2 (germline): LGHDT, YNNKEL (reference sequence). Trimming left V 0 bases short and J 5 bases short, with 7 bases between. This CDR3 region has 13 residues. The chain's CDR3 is CASSQDAETEAFF. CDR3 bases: TGTGCCAGCAGCCAAGATGCAGAAACTGAAGCTTTCTTT.

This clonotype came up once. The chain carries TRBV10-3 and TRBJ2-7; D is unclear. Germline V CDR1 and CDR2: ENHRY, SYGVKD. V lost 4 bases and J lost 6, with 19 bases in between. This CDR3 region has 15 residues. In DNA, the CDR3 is TGTGCCATCAGTGCATTCTACTGGCCCTCTTCCGAGCAGTACTTC. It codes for CAISAFYWPSSEQYF.

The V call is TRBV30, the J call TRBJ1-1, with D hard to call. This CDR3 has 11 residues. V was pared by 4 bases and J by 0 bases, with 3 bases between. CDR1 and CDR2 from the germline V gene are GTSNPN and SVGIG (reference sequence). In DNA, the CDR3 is TGTGCCTGGATAATGAACACTGAAGCTTTCTTT. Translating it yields CAWIMNTEAFF.

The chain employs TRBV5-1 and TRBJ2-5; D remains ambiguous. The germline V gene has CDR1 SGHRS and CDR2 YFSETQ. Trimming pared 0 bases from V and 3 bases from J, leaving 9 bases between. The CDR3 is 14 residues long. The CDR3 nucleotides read TGCGCCAGCAGCTTGGAACACCTTAAAGAGACCCAGTACTTC. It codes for CASSLEHLKETQYF.

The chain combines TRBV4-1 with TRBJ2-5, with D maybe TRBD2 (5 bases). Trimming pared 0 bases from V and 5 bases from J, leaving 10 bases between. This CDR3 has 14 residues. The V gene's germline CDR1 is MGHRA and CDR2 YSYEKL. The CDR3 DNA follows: TGCGCCAGCAGCCAAGAACGGGGATGGGAGACCCAGTACTTC. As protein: CASSQERGWETQYF.

CDR3 DNA sequence: TGTGCCAGCAGTTTAAGGTGGGAGTCTAGCACAGATACGCAGTATTTT. Its protein is CASSLRWESSTDTQYF. This sequence joins TRBV27 and TRBJ2-3, with D possibly matching TRBD2 (5 bases). CDR1 and CDR2 (germline): MNHEY, SMNVEV (reference sequence). Trimming removed 2 bases at V and 0 bases at J, with 12 bases between. This CDR3 region has 16 residues.

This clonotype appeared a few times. The CDR3 sequence is CASSQGGRRDTEAFF. For the CDR3, the DNA is TGTGCCAGCAGCCAAGGGGGCAGGAGAGACACTGAAGCTTTCTTT. The chain employs TRBV3-1 and TRBJ1-1, with D possibly matching TRBD1 (5 bases). Between the trimmed V and J ends, which lost 1 base and 3 bases, there was a span of 12 bases. Germline values: CDR1 LGHDT, CDR2 YNNKEL (reference sequence). The CDR3 extends over 15 amino acids.

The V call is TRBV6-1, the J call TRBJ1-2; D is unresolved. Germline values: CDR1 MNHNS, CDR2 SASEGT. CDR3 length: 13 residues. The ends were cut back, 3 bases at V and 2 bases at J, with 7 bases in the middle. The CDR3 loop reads CASSDTTNYGYTF. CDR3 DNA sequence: TGTGCCAGCAGTGACACCACCAACTATGGCTACACCTTC.

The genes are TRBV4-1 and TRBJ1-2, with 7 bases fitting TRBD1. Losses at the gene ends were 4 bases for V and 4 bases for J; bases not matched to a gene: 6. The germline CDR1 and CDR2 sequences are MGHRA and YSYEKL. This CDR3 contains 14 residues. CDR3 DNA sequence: TGCGCCAGCAGCCTTCGGGGGACAGCCTATGGCTACACCTTC. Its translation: CASSLRGTAYGYTF.

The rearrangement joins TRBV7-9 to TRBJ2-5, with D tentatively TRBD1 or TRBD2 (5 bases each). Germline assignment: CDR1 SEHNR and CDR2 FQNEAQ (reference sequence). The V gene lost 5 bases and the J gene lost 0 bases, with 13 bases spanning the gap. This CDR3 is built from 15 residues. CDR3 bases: TGTGCCAGCAGCCCCTGGGACGCAAACCAAGAGACCCAGTACTTC. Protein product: CASSPWDANQETQYF.